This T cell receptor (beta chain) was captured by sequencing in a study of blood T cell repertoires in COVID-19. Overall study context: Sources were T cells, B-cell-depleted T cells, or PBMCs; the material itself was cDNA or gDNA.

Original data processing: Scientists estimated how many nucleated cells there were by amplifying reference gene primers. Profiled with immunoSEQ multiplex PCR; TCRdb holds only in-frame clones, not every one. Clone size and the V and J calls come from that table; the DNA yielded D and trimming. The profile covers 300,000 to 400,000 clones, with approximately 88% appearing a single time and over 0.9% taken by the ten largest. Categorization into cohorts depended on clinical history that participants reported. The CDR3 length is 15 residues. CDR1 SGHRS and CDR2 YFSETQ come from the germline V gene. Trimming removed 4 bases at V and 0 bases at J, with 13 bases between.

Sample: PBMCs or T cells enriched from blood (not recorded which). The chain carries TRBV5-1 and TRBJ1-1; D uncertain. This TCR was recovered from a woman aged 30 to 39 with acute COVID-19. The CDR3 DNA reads TGCGCCAGCAGCCGTGGTGAGACTTTGAACACTGAAGCTTTCTTT. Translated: CASSRGETLNTEAFF.